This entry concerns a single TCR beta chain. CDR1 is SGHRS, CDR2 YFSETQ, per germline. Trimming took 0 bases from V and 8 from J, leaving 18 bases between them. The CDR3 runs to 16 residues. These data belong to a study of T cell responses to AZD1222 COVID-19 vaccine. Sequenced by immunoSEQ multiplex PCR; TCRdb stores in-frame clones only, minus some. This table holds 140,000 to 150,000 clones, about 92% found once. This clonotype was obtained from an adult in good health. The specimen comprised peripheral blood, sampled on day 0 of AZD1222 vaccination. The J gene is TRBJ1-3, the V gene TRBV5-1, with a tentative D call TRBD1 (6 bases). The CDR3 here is CASSLGFVGQGDTIYF. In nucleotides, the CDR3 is TGCGCCAGCAGCTTGGGATTTGTGGGACAAGGGGACACCATATATTTT. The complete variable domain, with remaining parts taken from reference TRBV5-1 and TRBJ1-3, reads KAGVTQTPRYLIKTRGQQVTLSCSPISGHRSVSWYQQTPGQGLQFLFEYFSETQRNKGNFPGRFSGRQFSNSRSEMNVSTLELGDSALYLCASSLGFVGQGDTIYFGEGSWLTVV.